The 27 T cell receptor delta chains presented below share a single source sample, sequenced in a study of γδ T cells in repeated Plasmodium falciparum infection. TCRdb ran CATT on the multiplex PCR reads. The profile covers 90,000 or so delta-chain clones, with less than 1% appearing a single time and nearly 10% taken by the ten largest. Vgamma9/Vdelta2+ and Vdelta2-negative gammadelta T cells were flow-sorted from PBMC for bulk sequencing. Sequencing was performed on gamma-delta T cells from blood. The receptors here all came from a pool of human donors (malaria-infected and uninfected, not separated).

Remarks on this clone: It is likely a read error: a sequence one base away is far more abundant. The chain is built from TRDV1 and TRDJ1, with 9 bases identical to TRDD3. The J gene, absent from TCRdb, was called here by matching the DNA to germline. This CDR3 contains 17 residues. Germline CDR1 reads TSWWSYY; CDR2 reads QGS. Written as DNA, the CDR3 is TGCGCTCTTGGGGACTACCGCTGGGGGATTAGGGCCGATAAACTCATCTTT. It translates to CALGDYRWGIRADKLIF.

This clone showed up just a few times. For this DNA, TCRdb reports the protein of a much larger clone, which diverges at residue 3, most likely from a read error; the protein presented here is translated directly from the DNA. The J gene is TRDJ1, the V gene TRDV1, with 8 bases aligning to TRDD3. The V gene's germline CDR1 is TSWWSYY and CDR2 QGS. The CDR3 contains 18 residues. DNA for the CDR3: TGTGCTTTTGGGACCTCGAGGTCCGTGGGGGATGAAACCGATAAACTCATCTTT. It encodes CAFGTSRSVGDETDKLIF.

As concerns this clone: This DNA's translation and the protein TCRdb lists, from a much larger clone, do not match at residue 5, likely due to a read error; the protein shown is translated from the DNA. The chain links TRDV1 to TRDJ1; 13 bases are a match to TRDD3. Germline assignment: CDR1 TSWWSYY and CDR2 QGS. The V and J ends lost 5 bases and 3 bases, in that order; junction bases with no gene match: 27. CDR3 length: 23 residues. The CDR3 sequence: CALGLPAFLGPVTGGYASDKLIF. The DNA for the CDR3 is TGTGCTCTTGGGCTCCCGGCCTTCCTAGGGCCCGTTACTGGGGGATACGCGTCCGATAAACTCATCTTT.

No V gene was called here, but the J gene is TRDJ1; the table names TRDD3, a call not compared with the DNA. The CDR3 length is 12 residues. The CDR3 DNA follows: TGCGCGACCCTGGGGGATACAAGGGAACTCATCTTT. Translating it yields CATLGDTRELIF.

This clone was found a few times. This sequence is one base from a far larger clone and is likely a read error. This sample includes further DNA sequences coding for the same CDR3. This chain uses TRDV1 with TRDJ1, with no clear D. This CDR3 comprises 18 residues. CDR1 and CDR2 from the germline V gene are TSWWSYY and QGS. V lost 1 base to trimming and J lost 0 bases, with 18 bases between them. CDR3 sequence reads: CALGEPLLGNSYTDKLIF. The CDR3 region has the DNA TGTGCTCTTGGGGAACCGCTACTAGGGAACTCGTACACCGATAAACTCATCTTT.

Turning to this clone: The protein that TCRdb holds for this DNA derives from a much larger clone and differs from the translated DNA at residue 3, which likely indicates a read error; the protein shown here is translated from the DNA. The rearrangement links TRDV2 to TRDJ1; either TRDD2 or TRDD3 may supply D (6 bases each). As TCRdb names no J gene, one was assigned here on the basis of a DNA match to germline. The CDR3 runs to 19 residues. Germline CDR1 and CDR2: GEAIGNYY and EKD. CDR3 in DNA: TGTGCCTGGGACACGGGATCCTACACTGGGCTACTTTACACCGATAAACTCATCTTT. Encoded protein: CAWDTGSYTGLLYTDKLIF.

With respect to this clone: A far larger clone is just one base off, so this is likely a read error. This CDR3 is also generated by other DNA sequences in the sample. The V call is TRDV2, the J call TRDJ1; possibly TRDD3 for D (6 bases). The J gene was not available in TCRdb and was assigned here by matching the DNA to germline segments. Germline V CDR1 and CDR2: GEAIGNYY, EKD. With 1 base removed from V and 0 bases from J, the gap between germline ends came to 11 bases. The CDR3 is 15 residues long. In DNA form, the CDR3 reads TGTGCCTGTGACACGGGGGGAGATCACACCGATAAACTCATCTTT. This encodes CACDTGGDHTDKLIF.

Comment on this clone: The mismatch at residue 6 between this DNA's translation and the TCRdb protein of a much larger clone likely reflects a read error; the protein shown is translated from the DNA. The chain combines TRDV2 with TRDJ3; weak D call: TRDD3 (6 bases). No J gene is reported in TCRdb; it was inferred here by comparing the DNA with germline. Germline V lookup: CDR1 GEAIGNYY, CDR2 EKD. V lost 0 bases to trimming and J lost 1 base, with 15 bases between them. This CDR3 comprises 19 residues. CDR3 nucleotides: TGTGCCTGTGACACCATGTTGAACTGGGCTTCCTGGGACACCCGACAGATGTTTTTC. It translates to CACDTMLNWASWDTRQMFF.

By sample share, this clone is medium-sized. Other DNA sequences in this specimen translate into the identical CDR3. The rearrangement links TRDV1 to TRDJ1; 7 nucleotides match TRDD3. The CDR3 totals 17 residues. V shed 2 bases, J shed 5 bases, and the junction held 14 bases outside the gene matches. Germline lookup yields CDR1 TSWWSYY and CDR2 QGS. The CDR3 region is CALGEYSLGYYRDKLIF. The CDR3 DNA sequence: TGTGCTCTTGGGGAATACAGCCTGGGATACTACCGGGATAAACTCATCTTT.

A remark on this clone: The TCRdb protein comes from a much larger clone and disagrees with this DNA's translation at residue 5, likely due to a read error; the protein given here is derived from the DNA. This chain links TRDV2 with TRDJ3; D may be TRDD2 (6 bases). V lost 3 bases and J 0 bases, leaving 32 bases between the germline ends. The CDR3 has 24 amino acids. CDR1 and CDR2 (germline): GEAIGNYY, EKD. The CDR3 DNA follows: TGTGCCTGTGACCCCGTCCTACGGTCGGGAGAAACAGATAGAAGCTCCTGGGACACCCGACAGATGTTTTTC. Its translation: CACDPVLRSGETDRSSWDTRQMFF.

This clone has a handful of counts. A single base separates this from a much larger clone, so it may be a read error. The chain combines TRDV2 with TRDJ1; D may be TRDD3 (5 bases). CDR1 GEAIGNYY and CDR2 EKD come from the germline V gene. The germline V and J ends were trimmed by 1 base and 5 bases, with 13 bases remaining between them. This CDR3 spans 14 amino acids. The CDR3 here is CACDTAGGADKLIF. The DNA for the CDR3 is TGTGCCTGTGACACGGCCGGGGGTGCGGATAAACTCATCTTT.

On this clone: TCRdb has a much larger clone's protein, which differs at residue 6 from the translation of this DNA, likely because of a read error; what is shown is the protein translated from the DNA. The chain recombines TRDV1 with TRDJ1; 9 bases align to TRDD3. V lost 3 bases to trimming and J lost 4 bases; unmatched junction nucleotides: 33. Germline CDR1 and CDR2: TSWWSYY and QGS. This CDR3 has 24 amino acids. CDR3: CALGDFSCLPQTCTGGHRVDKLIF. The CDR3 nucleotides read TGTGCTCTTGGGGATTTTTCTTGCCTTCCCCAAACCTGTACTGGGGGACACAGGGTCGATAAACTCATCTTT.

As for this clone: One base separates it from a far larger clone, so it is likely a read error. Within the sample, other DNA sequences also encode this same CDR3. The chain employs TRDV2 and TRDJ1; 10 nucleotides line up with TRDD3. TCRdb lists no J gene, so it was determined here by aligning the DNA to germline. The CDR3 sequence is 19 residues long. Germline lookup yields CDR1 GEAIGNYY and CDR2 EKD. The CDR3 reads CACDTRLRWGINYTDKLIF. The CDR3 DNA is TGTGCCTGTGACACCCGACTACGCTGGGGGATAAACTACACCGACAAACTCATCTTT.

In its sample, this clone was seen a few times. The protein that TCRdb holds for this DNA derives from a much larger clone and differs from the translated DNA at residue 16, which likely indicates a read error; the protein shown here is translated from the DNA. The CDR3 protein is CALGELKLVGLPPIVNKLIF. Written as DNA, the CDR3 is TGTGCTCTTGGGGAACTAAAACTGGTGGGCCTTCCCCCGATAGTCAATAAACTCATCTTT. V and J are TRDV1 and TRDJ1, with D possibly TRDD2 on 6 matching bases. TCRdb lists no J gene, so it was determined here by aligning the DNA to germline. Germline lookup yields CDR1 TSWWSYY and CDR2 QGS. V was shortened by 0 bases and J by 6 bases, with 29 bases between the two germline ends. CDR3 length: 20 residues.

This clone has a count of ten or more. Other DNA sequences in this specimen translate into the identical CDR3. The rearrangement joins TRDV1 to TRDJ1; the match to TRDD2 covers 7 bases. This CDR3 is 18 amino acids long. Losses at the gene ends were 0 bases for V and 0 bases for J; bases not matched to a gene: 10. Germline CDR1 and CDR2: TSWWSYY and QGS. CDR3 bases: TGTGCTCTTGGGGAACTTCGGCAATTCCTACCGTACACCGATAAACTCATCTTT. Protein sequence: CALGELRQFLPYTDKLIF.

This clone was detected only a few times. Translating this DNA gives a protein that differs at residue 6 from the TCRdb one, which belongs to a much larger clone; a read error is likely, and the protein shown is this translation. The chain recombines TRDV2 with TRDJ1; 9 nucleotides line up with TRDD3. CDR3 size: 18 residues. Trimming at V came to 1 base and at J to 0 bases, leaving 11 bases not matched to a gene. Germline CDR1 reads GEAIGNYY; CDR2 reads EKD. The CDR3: CACDTWEGLGDDTDKLIF. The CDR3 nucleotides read TGTGCCTGTGACACTTGGGAAGGACTGGGGGACGACACCGATAAACTCATCTTT.

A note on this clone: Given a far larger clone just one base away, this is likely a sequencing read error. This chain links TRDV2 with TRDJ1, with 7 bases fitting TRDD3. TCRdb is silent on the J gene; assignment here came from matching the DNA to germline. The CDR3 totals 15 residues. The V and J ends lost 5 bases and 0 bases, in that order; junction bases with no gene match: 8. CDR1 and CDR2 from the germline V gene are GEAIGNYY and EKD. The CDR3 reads CACGYWGSYTDKLIF. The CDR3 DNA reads TGTGCCTGTGGATACTGGGGATCGTACACCGATAAACTCATCTTT.

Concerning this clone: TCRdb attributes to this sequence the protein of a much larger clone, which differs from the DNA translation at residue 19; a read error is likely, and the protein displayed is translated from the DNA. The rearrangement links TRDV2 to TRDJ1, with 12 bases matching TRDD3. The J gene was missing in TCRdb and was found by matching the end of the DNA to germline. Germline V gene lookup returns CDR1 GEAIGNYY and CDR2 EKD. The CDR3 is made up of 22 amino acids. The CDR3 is CACDPGALTGGYPRPYTDRLIF. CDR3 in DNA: TGTGCCTGTGACCCAGGCGCCCTTACTGGGGGATACCCGAGACCTTACACCGATAGACTCATCTTT.

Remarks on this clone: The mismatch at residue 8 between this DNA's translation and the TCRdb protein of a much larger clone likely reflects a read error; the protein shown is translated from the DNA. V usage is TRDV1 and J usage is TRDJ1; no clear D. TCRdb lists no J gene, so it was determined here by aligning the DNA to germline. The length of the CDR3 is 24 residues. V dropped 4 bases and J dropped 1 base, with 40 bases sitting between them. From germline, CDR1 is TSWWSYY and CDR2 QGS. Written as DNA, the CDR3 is TGTGCTCTTGGGGTCCTTTCCCCACACGGTCTTTCCGGCCAGGGACGACGATCCACCGATAAACTCATCTTT. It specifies CALGVLSPHGLSGQGRRSTDKLIF.

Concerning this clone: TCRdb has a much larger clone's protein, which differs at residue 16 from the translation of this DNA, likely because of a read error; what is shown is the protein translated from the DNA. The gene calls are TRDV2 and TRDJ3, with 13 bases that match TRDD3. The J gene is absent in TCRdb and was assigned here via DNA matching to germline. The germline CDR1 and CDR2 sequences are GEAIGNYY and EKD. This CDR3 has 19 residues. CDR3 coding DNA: TGTGCCTGTGACAGTACTGGGGGATACGGCTCCTGGGACACCCGACGGATGTTTTTC. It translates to CACDSTGGYGSWDTRRMFF.

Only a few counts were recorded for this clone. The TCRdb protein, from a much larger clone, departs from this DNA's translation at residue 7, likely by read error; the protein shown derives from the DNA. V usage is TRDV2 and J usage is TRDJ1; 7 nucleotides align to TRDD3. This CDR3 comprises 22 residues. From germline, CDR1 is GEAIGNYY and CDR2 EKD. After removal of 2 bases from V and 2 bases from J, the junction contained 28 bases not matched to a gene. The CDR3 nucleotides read TGTGCCTGTGACATCAAAGCAGGTAACTGGGGTACTCGTGAAAAAGAGACCGATAAACTCATCTTT. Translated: CACDIKAGNWGTREKETDKLIF.

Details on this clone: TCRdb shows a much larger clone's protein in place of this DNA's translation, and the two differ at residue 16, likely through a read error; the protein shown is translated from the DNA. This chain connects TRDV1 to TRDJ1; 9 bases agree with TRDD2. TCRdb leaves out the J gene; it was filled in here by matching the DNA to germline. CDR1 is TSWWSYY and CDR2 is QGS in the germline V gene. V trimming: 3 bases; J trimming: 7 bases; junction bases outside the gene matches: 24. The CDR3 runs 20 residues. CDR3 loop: CALGEPSYQRGSPTPRKLIF. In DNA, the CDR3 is TGTGCTCTTGGGGAGCCTTCCTACCAGCGGGGATCCCCGACACCTCGTAAACTCATCTTT.

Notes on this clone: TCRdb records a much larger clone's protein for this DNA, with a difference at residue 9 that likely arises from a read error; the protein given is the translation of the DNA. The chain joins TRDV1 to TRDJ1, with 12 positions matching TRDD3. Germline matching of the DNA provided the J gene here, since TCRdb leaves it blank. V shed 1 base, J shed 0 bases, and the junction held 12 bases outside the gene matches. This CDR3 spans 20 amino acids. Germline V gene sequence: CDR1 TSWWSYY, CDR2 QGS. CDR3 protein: CALGEQTLSLGDTYTDKLIF. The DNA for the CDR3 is TGTGCTCTTGGGGAACAAACGTTGAGTCTGGGGGATACGTACACCGATAAACTCATCTTT.

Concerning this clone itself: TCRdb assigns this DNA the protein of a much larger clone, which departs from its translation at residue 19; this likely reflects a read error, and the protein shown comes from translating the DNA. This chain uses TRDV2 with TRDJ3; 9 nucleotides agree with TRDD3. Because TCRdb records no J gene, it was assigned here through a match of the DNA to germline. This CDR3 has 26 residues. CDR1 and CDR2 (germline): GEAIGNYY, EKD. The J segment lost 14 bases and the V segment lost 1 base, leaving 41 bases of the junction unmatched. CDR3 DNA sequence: TGTGCCTGTGACACGAAAGGGCCGGACCGAATATCGGGGATACGCGCGTTTTGTGCCCAGCATGGACAGATGTTTTTC. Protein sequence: CACDTKGPDRISGIRAFCAQHGQMFF.

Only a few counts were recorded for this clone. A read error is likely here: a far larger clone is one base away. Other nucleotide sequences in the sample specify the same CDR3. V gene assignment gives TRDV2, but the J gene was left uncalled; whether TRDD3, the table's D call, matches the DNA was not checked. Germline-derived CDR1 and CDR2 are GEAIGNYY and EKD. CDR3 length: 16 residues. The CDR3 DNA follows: TGTGCCTGTGACACTCGGGATTCCTGGGACACCCGACAGATGTTTTTT. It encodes CACDTRDSWDTRQMFF.

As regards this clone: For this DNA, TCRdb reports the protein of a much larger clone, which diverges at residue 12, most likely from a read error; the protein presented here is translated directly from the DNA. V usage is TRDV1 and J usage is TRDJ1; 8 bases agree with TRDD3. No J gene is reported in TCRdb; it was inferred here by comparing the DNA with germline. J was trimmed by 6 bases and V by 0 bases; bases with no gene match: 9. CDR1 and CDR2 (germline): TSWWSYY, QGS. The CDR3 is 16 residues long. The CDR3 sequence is CALGELRDTGTNKLIF. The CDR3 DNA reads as TGTGCTCTTGGGGAACTGAGGGATACGGGTACCAATAAACTCATCTTT.

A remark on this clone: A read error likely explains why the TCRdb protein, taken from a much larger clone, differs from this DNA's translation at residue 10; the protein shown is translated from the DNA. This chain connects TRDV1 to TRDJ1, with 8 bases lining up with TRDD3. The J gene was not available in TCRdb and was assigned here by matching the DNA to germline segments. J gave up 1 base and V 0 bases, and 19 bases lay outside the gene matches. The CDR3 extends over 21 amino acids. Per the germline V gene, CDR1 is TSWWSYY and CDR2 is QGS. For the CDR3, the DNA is TGTGCTCTTGGGGAACTCCTCTACTTCGGGCCTACTGGGGGTACCACCGATAAACTCATCTTT. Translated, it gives CALGELLYFGPTGGTTDKLIF.